This T cell receptor (beta chain) is drawn from a study of shared clonotypes between healthy human individuals. Running of the assay took place at deep level. Every subset's genomic DNA went evenly onto several immunoSEQ plates. The assay was immunoSEQ multiplex PCR, and TCRdb's table has in-frame clones only and misses some. The sample records roughly 2,300,000 clones, roughly 90% being singletons. V trimming: 3 bases; J trimming: 5 bases; junction bases outside the gene matches: 11. The CDR3 totals 16 residues. CDR1 and CDR2 (germline): MDHEN, SYDVKM. Comments on this clone: Its target is not known.

Donors, without exception, were Caucasian adults residing in Nashville, Tennessee. Notes on the study in general: Larger estimated richness was generally recorded for naive subsets relative to memory subsets.

The sample consisted of naive CD4+ T cells from PBMCs. The subset is: CD45RA+ positively selected. The chain uses TRBV28 and TRBJ2-5; 8 positions match TRBD1. The receptor was derived from a man between 18 and 29 years old in good health. Some clones in this sample may be carry-over from other donors' samples. CDR3 protein: CASSFGATGVVETQYF. For the CDR3, the DNA is TGTGCCAGCAGTTTTGGGGCGACAGGGGTTGTGGAGACCCAGTACTTC.